This TCR beta chain was identified in a study of CD8+ T cells in alopecia areata. Study context: Those treated were given oral tofacitinib at 5 to 10 mg twice daily. Whole-study findings and limits: TCRs were shared less clearly across patients than in mice, possibly for HLA-related reasons.

Alopecia areata patients provided lesional scalp punch biopsies and peripheral blood. Cell sorting was applied to PBMCs, and CD4+ and CD8+ T cells were collected. The CDR3 length is 14 residues. V trimming: 6 bases; J trimming: 4 bases; junction bases outside the gene matches: 9. The germline gives CDR1 SNHLY, CDR2 FYNNEI. The authors extracted RNA and reverse transcribed it into cDNA as the sequencing template. Measured with immunoSEQ multiplex PCR; TCRdb has only the in-frame clones, and not every one. The repertoire holds 150,000 or so clones, over 45% seen once, with about 6.4% in the top ten. Concerning this clone itself: What it binds is not known.

V gene TRBV2 combines with J gene TRBJ2-7; 7 bases map to TRBD2. The sample taken for sequencing was CD4+ T cells sorted from blood. The sequence was obtained from a human donor with alopecia areata. CDR3: CASSGDYPAYEQYF. CDR3 nucleotide sequence: TGTGCCAGCAGCGGGGACTACCCGGCATACGAGCAGTACTTC.